The 13 T cell receptor beta chains given below trace back to one sample, sequenced in a study of radiation and T cells in renal cell carcinoma. Clones were read by immunoSEQ multiplex PCR, and TCRdb kept only the in-frame ones, dropping some. This table has about 140,000 clones, 70% to 90% appearing once. Time point described: baseline pretreatment blood. Treatment indicated: 15 Gy SBRT to primary tumor, nephrectomy 4 weeks later. The specimen was blood, collected from a patient whose treatment included radiotherapy and nephrectomy. All receptors derive from a woman in her forties or fifties with renal cell carcinoma.

This chain uses TRBV7-9 with TRBJ2-7; D may correspond to TRBD1 or TRBD2 (5 bases each). This CDR3 has 15 residues. V was shortened by 5 bases and J by 2 bases, with 16 bases between the two germline ends. Per the germline V gene, CDR1 is SEHNR and CDR2 is FQNEAQ (reference sequence). CDR3 coding DNA: TGTGCCAGCAGCCCAACGGGGCCGGGTCCCTACGAGCAGTACTTC. This gives the protein CASSPTGPGPYEQYF.

The V gene is TRBV6-5, the J gene TRBJ2-5, with D perhaps matching TRBD2 (6 bases). CDR1 and CDR2 (germline): MNHEY, SVGAGI. V was trimmed by 2 bases and J by 5 bases, leaving 18 bases between them. The CDR3 spans 16 residues. The CDR3 DNA reads TGTGCCAGCAGTTACGGGGGGTTTACTTTTGGGGAGACCCAGTACTTC. Protein: CASSYGGFTFGETQYF.

This chain uses TRBV5-1 with TRBJ2-3; tentative D call: TRBD1 (6 bases). Looked up from germline, CDR1 is SGHRS and CDR2 is YFSETQ. The CDR3 consists of 12 residues. The V gene lost 4 bases and the J gene lost 6 bases, with 9 bases spanning the gap. The CDR3: CASSLQGDTQYF. The CDR3, as DNA: TGCGCCAGCAGCCTCCAGGGGGATACGCAGTATTTT.

The V and J genes are TRBV7-2 and TRBJ1-5; D possibly corresponds to TRBD1 (5 bases). Germline V gene sequence: CDR1 SGHTA, CDR2 FQGNSA. CDR3 length equals 16 residues. Trimming removed 1 base at V and 2 bases at J, with 12 bases between. The CDR3 nucleotides are TGTGCCAGCAGCTTAGGCGAGGGGAGAGGCAATCAGCCCCAGCATTTT. Its translation is CASSLGEGRGNQPQHF.

The chain links TRBV5-1 to TRBJ1-1, with D tentatively TRBD1 (5 bases). Per the germline V gene, CDR1 is SGHRS and CDR2 is YFSETQ. This CDR3 contains 15 residues. Trimming removed 1 base at V and 0 bases at J, with 10 bases between. The DNA of the CDR3 is TGCGCCAGCAGCTTGCAGGGCGTCATGAACACTGAAGCTTTCTTT. Protein sequence: CASSLQGVMNTEAFF.

The rearrangement joins TRBV9 to TRBJ1-1, with no clear D. The length of the CDR3 is 15 residues. Per germline, CDR1 SGDLS and CDR2 YYNGEE. The V and J ends lost 0 bases and 1 base respectively, with 10 bases between them. As DNA, the CDR3 is TGTGCCAGCAGCGTAGGGGTGCAAAAGAACACTGAAGCTTTCTTT. This codes for CASSVGVQKNTEAFF.

The chain links TRBV9 to TRBJ1-2; the match to TRBD1 covers 7 bases. This CDR3 has 16 amino acids. The V gene's germline CDR1 is SGDLS and CDR2 YYNGEE. The V and J ends lost 4 bases and 4 bases, in that order; junction bases with no gene match: 13. The CDR3 loop is CASSPTDRAFLYGYTF. Written as DNA, the CDR3 is TGTGCCAGCAGCCCCACCGACAGGGCTTTTCTCTATGGCTACACCTTC. Full variable domain (remainder filled in from reference TRBV9 and TRBJ1-2): DSGVTQTPKHLITATGQRVTLRCSPRSGDLSVYWYQQSLDQGLQFLIQYYNGEERAKGNILERFSAQQFPDLHSELNLSSLELGDSALYFCASSPTDRAFLYGYTFGSGTRLTVV.

This clone was picked up one time. The CDR3 nucleotides are TGTGCCAGCAGCTTTAGGACATCTCCCTACGAGCAGTACTTC. Amino acids: CASSFRTSPYEQYF. The V and J genes are TRBV7-2 and TRBJ2-7; the D gene is possibly TRBD1 (5 bases). CDR1 is SGHTA and CDR2 is FQGNSA in the germline V gene. The CDR3 runs to 14 residues. With 3 bases removed from V and 2 bases from J, the gap between germline ends came to 11 bases.

The gene calls are TRBV4-1 and TRBJ2-3; 12 bases are a match to TRBD2. The CDR3 spans 17 residues. V was clipped by 5 bases and J by 2 bases; unmatched bases: 8. Germline assignment: CDR1 MGHRA and CDR2 YSYEKL. The CDR3 is CASSASGRARATDTQYF. CDR3 coding DNA: TGCGCCAGCAGCGCTAGCGGGAGGGCGAGGGCCACAGATACGCAGTATTTT.

V is TRBV28 and J is TRBJ1-2; no clear D gene. Deletions cut 3 bases from V and 0 bases from J, with 5 bases between. Per the germline V gene, CDR1 is MDHEN and CDR2 is SYDVKM. The CDR3 has 13 amino acids. This chain's CDR3 is CASSLTANYGYTF. Here the CDR3 DNA reads TGTGCCAGCAGTTTGACCGCTAACTATGGCTACACCTTC.

The chain couples TRBV7-2 to TRBJ2-7; D call uncertain. CDR1 and CDR2 (germline): SGHTA, FQGNSA. Between the trimmed V and J ends, which lost 5 bases and 3 bases, there was a span of 5 bases. CDR3 length: 11 residues. The CDR3 nucleotides are TGTGCCAGCAGCCCTGGCTACGAGCAGTACTTC. Translated, it gives CASSPGYEQYF.

This clone was seen more than once but under ten times. The V gene is TRBV6-5, the J gene TRBJ2-2; no reliable D call. The CDR3 is made up of 11 amino acids. Deletions cut 4 bases from V and 5 bases from J, with 2 bases between. In germline, CDR1 is MNHEY, CDR2 SVGAGI. DNA for the CDR3: TGTGCCAGCAGTTCAACCGGGGAGCTGTTTTTT. Translation: CASSSTGELFF.

This chain joins TRBV9 and TRBJ1-1; D remains unclear. The length of the CDR3 is 15 residues. Germline assignment: CDR1 SGDLS and CDR2 YYNGEE. V was cut by 0 bases and J by 0 bases, with 9 bases left in between. The CDR3, as DNA: TGTGCCAGCAGCGTAGGAGGTAACGTGAACACTGAAGCTTTCTTT. This translates into CASSVGGNVNTEAFF.